Listed below are T cell receptor beta chains from one sample, sequenced in a study of shared clonotypes between healthy human individuals. TCRdb's table, derived via immunoSEQ multiplex PCR, lists solely in-frame clones and lacks some. This sample yields about 2.2 million clones, of which roughly 91% are seen a single time; approximately 1.7% belongs to the top ten. Specimen: naive CD8+ T cells from PBMCs. These receptors all stem from a man aged 18 to 29 in good health. Some clones in this sample may be carry-over from other donors' samples. Each CDR3 is given with its conserved first and last residue.

j_gene	v_gene	CDR3aa
TRBJ1-2	TRBV30	CAWRLNQGIGAGYGYTF
TRBJ2-7	TRBV10-3	CAISAGTGGIYEQYF
TRBJ2-3	TRBV4-3	CASSQGWLGLGTDTQYF
TRBJ2-1	TRBV4-1	CASSQVQQLAGEFGEQFF
TRBJ1-3	TRBV4-1	CASSLDSFSGNTIYF
TRBJ1-5	TRBV5-4	CASSLMGSNQPQHF
TRBJ2-1	TRBV9	CASSVEGQGAGNEQFF
TRBJ2-7	TRBV19	CASSFRLGRVTYEQYF
TRBJ1-1	TRBV11-2	CASSFGANTEAFF
TRBJ2-7	TRBV4-2	CASSQISGLLTYEQYF
TRBJ1-1	TRBV27	CASSNTGGLTEAFF
TRBJ2-1	TRBV29-1	CSVEESVVSLANEQFF
TRBJ2-1	TRBV11-2	CASSLVWNEQFF
TRBJ2-4	TRBV7-9	CASSLGVAGVSNIQYF
TRBJ2-1	TRBV15	CATSNPSAGVSSYNEQFF
TRBJ2-3	TRBV7-9	CASSLVAGDTQYF
TRBJ2-7	TRBV6-1	CASRSYEQYF
TRBJ2-1	TRBV6-1	CASSEVGPYNEQFF
TRBJ2-5	TRBV2	CASSEEAGAGETQYF